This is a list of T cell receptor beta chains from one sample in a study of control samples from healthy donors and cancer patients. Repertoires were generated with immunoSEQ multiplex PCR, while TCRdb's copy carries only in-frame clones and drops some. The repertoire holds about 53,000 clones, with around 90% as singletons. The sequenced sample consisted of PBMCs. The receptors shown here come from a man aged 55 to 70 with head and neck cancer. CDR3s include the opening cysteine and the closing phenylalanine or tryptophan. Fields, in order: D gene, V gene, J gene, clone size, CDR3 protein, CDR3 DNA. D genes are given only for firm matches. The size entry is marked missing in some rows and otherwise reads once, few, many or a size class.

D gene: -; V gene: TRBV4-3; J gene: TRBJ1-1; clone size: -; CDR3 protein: CASSQDYGQMNTEAFF; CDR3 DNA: TGCGCCAGCAGCCAAGATTACGGACAGATGAACACTGAAGCTTTCTTT
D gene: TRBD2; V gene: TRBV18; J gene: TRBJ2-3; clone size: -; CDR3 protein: CASSPPGSGAFGDTQYF; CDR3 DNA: TGTGCCAGCTCACCACCGGGAAGCGGGGCATTTGGAGATACGCAGTATTTT
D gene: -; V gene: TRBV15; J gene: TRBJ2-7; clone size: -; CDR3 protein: CATKAEGGSYEQYF; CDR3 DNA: TGTGCCACCAAAGCTGAAGGGGGGTCCTACGAGCAGTACTTC
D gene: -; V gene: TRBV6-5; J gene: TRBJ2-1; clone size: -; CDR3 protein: CASTAQRDNEQFF; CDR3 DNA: TGTGCCAGCACTGCCCAAAGGGACAATGAGCAGTTCTTC
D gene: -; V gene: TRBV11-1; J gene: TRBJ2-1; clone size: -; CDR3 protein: CASSLASENEQFF; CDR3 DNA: TGTGCCAGCAGCTTAGCGTCTGAAAATGAGCAGTTCTTC
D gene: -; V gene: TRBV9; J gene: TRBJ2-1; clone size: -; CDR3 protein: CASSPWGGQRYTEQFF; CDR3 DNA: TGTGCCAGCAGCCCCTGGGGGGGCCAGCGGTATACTGAGCAGTTCTTC
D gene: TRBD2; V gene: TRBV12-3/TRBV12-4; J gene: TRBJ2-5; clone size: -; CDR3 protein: CASSLIGGGTQYF; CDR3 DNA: TGTGCCAGCAGTTTAATTGGCGGGGGGACCCAGTACTTC
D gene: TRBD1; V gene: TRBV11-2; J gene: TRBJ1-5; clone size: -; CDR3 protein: CASSFLGTGQLNSNQPQHF; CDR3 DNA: TGTGCCAGCAGCTTCTTAGGGACAGGGCAACTAAATAGCAATCAGCCCCAGCATTTT
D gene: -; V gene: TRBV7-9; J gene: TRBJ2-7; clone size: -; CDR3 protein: CASSLGDYEQYF; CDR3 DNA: TGTGCCAGCAGCTTAGGGGACTACGAGCAGTACTTC
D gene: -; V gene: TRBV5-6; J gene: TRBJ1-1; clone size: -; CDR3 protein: CASSSGAGGTEAFF; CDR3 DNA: TGTGCCAGCAGCTCAGGGGCCGGGGGCACTGAAGCTTTCTTT
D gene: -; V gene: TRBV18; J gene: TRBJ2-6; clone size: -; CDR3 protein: CASSPQGYGANVLTF; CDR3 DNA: TGTGCCAGCTCACCACAGGGTTATGGGGCCAACGTCCTGACTTTC
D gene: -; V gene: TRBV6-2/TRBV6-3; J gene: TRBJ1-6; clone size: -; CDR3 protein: CASSYLGTNSPLHF; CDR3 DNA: TGTGCCAGCAGTTATCTAGGGACTAATTCACCCCTCCACTTT
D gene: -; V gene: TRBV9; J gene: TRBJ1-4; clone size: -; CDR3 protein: CASSVGGDPREKLFF; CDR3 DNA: TGTGCCAGCAGCGTAGGGGGGGACCCCCGCGAAAAACTGTTTTTT
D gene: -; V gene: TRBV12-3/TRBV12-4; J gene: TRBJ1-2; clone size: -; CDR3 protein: CASRRQHYGYTF; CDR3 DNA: TGTGCCAGCAGACGACAGCATTATGGCTACACCTTC
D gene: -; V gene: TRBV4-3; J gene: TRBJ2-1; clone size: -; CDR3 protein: CASSQDRDSSDEQFF; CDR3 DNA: TGCGCCAGCAGCCAAGATCGGGATAGCAGCGATGAGCAGTTCTTC
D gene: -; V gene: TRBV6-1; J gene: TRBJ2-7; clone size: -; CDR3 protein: CASSESGRYEQYF; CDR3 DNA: TGTGCCAGCAGTGAGTCGGGTAGGTACGAGCAGTACTTC
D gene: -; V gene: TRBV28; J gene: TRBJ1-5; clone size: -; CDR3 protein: CASTKIPGSYSNQPQHF; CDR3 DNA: TGTGCCAGCACCAAAATCCCTGGGAGTTATAGCAATCAGCCCCAGCATTTT
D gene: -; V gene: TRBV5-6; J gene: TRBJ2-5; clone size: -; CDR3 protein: CASRASHREEETQYF; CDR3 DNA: TGTGCCAGCAGGGCTTCCCACAGGGAAGAAGAGACCCAGTACTTC
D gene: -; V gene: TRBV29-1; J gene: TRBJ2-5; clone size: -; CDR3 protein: CSGRENGETQYF; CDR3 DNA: TGCAGCGGCCGGGAGAATGGAGAGACCCAGTACTTC
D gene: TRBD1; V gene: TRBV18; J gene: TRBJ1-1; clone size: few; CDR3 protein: CASSTGGIAEAFF; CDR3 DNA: TGTGCCAGTTCAACAGGGGGCATCGCTGAAGCTTTCTTT
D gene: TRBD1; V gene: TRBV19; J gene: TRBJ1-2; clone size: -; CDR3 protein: CASSPGTGRNYGYTF; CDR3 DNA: TGTGCCAGTAGTCCCGGGACAGGGAGAAACTATGGCTACACCTTC
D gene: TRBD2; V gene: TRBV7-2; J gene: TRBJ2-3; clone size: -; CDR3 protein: CASSLAGGGAGDTQYF; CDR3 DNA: TGTGCCAGCAGCTTAGCGGGCGGGGGGGCTGGAGATACGCAGTATTTT
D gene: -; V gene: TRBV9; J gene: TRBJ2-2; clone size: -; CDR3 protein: CASSVVEYTGELFF; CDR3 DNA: TGTGCCAGCAGCGTAGTTGAATACACCGGGGAGCTGTTTTTT
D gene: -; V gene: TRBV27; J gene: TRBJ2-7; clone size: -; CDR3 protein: CASAREREQYF; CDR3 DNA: TGTGCCAGCGCCAGGGAGAGGGAGCAGTACTTC
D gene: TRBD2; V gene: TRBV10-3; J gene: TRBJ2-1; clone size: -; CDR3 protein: CAIGTGGTFNEQFF; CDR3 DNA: TGTGCCATCGGGACGGGGGGAACCTTTAATGAGCAGTTCTTC
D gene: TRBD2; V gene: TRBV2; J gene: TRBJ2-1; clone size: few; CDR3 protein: CASRLAGGLYNEQFF; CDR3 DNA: TGTGCCAGCAGACTAGCGGGAGGGCTTTACAATGAGCAGTTCTTC
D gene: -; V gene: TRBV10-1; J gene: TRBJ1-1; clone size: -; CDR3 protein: CASSESSRGTEAFF; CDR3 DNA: TGCGCCAGCAGTGAGTCGAGCAGGGGCACTGAAGCTTTCTTT
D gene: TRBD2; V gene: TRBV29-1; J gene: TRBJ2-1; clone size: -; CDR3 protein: CSGPSGGANEQFF; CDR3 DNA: TGCAGCGGACCTAGCGGGGGGGCGAATGAGCAGTTCTTC
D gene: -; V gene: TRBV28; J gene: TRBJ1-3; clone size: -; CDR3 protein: CASSFIAASGNTIYF; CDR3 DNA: TGTGCCAGCAGTTTTATTGCAGCCTCTGGAAACACCATATATTTT
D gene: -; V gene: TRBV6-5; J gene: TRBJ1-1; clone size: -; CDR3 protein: CASSYGPGTAFF; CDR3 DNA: TGTGCCAGCAGTTACGGCCCAGGAACGGCTTTCTTT
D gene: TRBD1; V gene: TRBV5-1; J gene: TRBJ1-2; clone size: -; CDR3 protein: CASKPGGTYGYTF; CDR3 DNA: TGCGCCAGCAAGCCAGGGGGGACTTATGGCTACACCTTC
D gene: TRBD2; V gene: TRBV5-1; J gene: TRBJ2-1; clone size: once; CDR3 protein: CASSPGLAGVDEQFF; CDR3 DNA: TGCGCCAGCAGCCCGGGACTAGCGGGCGTCGATGAGCAGTTCTTC
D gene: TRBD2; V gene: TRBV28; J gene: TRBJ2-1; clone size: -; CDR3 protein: CASSFLSGGYNEQFF; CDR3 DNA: TGTGCCAGCAGTTTTCTGAGCGGGGGATACAATGAGCAGTTCTTC
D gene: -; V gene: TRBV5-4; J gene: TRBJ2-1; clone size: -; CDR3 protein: CASSFSTSSYNEQFF; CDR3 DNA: TGTGCCAGCAGCTTTTCGACTAGCTCCTACAATGAGCAGTTCTTC
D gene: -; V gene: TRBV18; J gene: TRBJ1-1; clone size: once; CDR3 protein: CASSPPKGEITEAFF; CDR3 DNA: TGTGCCAGCTCACCACCGAAGGGGGAGATCACTGAAGCTTTCTTT
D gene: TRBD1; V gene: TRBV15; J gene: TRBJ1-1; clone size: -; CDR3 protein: CATSRGGRGHTEAFF; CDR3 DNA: TGTGCCACCAGCAGAGGAGGCAGGGGGCACACTGAAGCTTTCTTT
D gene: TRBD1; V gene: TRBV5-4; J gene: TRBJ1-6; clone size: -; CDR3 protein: CASSWFGDRASYNSPLHF; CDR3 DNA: TGTGCCAGCAGCTGGTTTGGCGACAGGGCGTCCTATAATTCACCCCTCCACTTT
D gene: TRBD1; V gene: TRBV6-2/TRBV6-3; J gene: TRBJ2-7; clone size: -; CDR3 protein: CASSPTGVLSYEQYF; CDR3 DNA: TGTGCCAGCAGTCCAACAGGGGTTTTGAGCTACGAGCAGTACTTC
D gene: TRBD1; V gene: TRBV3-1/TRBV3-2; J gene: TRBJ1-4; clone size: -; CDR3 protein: CASSPLTGGGEKLFF; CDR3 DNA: TGTGCCAGCAGCCCACTAACAGGGGGTGGTGAAAAACTGTTTTTT
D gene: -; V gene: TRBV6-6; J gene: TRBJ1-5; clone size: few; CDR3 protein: CASSLYRGGRALLEPQHF; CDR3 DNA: TGTGCCAGCAGTCTATACCGGGGGGGCAGGGCACTTCTCGAGCCCCAGCATTTT
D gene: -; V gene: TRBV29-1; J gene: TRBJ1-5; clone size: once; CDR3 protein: CSVEPGRNQPQHF; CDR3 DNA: TGCAGCGTTGAGCCAGGGCGCAATCAGCCCCAGCATTTT
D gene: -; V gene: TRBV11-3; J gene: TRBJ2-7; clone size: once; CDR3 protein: CASSPELGDSYEQYF; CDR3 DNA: TGTGCCAGCAGCCCGGAGCTGGGGGACTCCTACGAGCAGTACTTC
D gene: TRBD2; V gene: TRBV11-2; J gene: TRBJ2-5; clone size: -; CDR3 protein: CASSFFRREGFQETQYF; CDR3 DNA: TGTGCCAGCAGCTTTTTTCGGCGGGAGGGCTTCCAAGAGACCCAGTACTTC
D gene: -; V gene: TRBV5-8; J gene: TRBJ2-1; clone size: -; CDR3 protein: CASSLGQGRYNEQFF; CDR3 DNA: TGTGCCAGCAGCTTAGGCCAGGGGAGATACAATGAGCAGTTCTTC
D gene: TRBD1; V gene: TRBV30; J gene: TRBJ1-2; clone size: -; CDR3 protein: CAWSSTGADGYTF; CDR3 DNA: TGTGCCTGGAGTTCGACAGGGGCGGATGGCTACACCTTC
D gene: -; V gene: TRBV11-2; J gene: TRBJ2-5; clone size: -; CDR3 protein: CASSLEVETQYF; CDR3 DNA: TGTGCCAGCAGCTTAGAGGTGGAGACCCAGTACTTC
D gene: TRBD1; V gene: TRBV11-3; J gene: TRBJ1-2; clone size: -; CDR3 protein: CASSLTGGYGYTF; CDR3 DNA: TGTGCCAGCAGCTTAACAGGGGGCTATGGCTACACCTTC
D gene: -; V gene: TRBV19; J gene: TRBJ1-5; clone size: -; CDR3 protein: CASSRSGWDQPQHF; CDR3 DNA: TGTGCCAGTAGTAGATCGGGGTGGGATCAGCCCCAGCATTTT